This T cell receptor beta chain comes out of a study of OX40 agonist ivuxolimab in advanced cancers. Study-wide background: Prior anti-PD-1, anti-PD-L1 or anti-CTLA-4 therapy was allowed; 35% to 40% had some. Study conclusions and caveats: More expanded clones were found, on average, in CD8+ than in CD4+ T cells.

Clones were read by immunoSEQ multiplex PCR, and TCRdb kept only the in-frame ones, dropping some. Of about 55,000 clones in the sample, more than 70% were seen once. Germline CDR1 and CDR2: SGHVT and SQSDAQ. V was cut by 6 bases and J by 2 bases, with 16 bases left in between. The CDR3 covers 16 residues. This clone was detected once. Its target is unknown. The sequence came from an adult with an advanced solid tumor such as melanoma, head and neck, liver or kidney cancer. The chain uses TRBV7-4 and TRBJ2-2, with a possible D match to TRBD1 (6 bases). The starting material was CD4+ or CD8+ T cells sorted from blood, obtained in a trial of the OX40 agonist ivuxolimab. The DNA of the CDR3 is TGTGCCAGCAGACAGGGACACCGCCTAAACACCGGGGAGCTGTTTTTT. This gives the protein CASRQGHRLNTGELFF.